This T cell receptor beta chain originates from a study of blood T cell repertoires in COVID-19. Study-wide background: The United States, Italy and Spain provided the acute and convalescent COVID-19 samples.

In the original analysis: Cell counts per sample came from amplifying reference gene primers. The repertoire was sequenced with immunoSEQ multiplex PCR; TCRdb's copy has only in-frame clones and lacks some. The V and J calls and the clone size are those of that table, but D and trimming were determined from the DNA. The sample includes 150,000 to 250,000 clones, approximately 84% of them seen just once. This CDR3 comprises 15 residues. Unmatched junction bases numbered 5, after V lost 6 bases and J lost 0 bases. Looked up from germline, CDR1 is MNHEY and CDR2 is SVGAGI. Participants came from about two dozen US areas, aged roughly 18 to 95 years.

This chain links TRBV6-5 with TRBJ1-3, with 7 positions matching TRBD1. Sequenced input: PBMCs or T cells enriched from blood (not recorded which). The receptor was isolated from a man aged 35-49 years who had recovered from COVID-19. CDR3 nucleotides: TGTGCCAGCAGCAGGACAGGTATCTCTGGAAACACCATATATTTT. Translating gives CASSRTGISGNTIYF.